The 15 T cell receptor beta chains reported below all come from one sample, sequenced in a study of T cell responses to AZD1222 COVID-19 vaccine. TCRdb keeps only in-frame clones here, not all; method: immunoSEQ multiplex PCR. The table shows around 130,000 clones, with 70% to 90% occurring only once. The sequencing here drew on peripheral blood, taken on day 0 of AZD1222 vaccination. The receptors stem from an adult in good health.

The V call is TRBV5-4, the J call TRBJ2-7, with 9 bases lining up with TRBD2. J was trimmed by 5 bases and V by 3 bases; bases with no gene match: 9. The CDR3 consists of 15 residues. Germline CDR1 SGHNT, CDR2 YYREEE (reference sequence). The CDR3 spells CASSSQGTSQNEQYF. The DNA of the CDR3 is TGTGCCAGCAGCTCCCAGGGGACTAGCCAAAACGAGCAGTACTTC.

There are a few counts of this clone. The rearrangement links TRBV6-5 to TRBJ1-3; 7 bases fit TRBD1. There are 16 residues in the CDR3. The germline CDR1 and CDR2 sequences are MNHEY and SVGAGI. Trimming cost V 4 bases and J 0 bases; bases outside gene matches: 6. CDR3 region: CASSLRGPISGNTIYF. The CDR3 DNA sequence: TGTGCCAGCAGTTTAAGGGGGCCGATCTCTGGAAACACCATATATTTT.

The chain joins TRBV27 to TRBJ1-2, with 7 positions matching TRBD1. V lost 3 bases, J lost 4 bases, and 23 bases stayed unmatched. Germline V gene lookup returns CDR1 MNHEY and CDR2 SMNVEV (reference sequence). CDR3 size: 20 residues. This CDR3 reads CASSFGAYVLQGPRGYGYTF. The DNA for the CDR3 is TGTGCCAGCAGTTTCGGCGCTTACGTCCTACAGGGGCCCCGCGGCTATGGCTACACCTTC.

The chain employs TRBV12-5 and TRBJ1-2; D is possibly TRBD1 (5 bases). Germline CDR1 and CDR2: LGHNT and FRNRAP. The CDR3 runs 13 residues. V was trimmed by 7 bases and J by 3 bases, leaving 12 bases between them. The CDR3 sequence: CASASGTDYGYTF. For the CDR3, the DNA is TGTGCTAGTGCCTCAGGGACTGACTATGGCTACACCTTC. Using reference TRBV12-5 and TRBJ1-2 for the parts outside the CDR3, the full variable domain is DARVTQTPRHKVTEMGQEVTMRCQPILGHNTVFWYRQTMMQGLELLAYFRNRAPLDDSGMPKDRFSAEMPDATLATLKIQPSEPRDSAVYFCASASGTDYGYTFGSGTRLTVV.

The rearrangement joins TRBV7-8 to TRBJ2-5; the D call may be TRBD1 or TRBD2 (5 bases each). Germline CDR1 SGHVS, CDR2 FQNEAQ. Trimming shortened V by 5 bases and J by 0 bases, and 13 bases separated the two germline ends. The CDR3 spans 15 residues. The CDR3 reads CASSPDWGYQETQYF. Here the CDR3 DNA reads TGTGCCAGCAGCCCAGACTGGGGGTACCAAGAGACCCAGTACTTC.

The chain has TRBV6-2 or TRBV6-3 and TRBJ1-2; the D gene is possibly TRBD1 (5 bases). The germline CDR1 and CDR2 sequences are MNHEY and SVGEGT. The CDR3 contains 14 residues. V lost 3 bases and J 3 bases, leaving 11 bases between the germline ends. This CDR3 reads CASSYSGGDYGYTF. The CDR3, as DNA: TGTGCCAGCAGTTATTCGGGGGGTGACTATGGCTACACCTTC.

The chain combines TRBV19 with TRBJ2-1; D not certain. Germline V lookup: CDR1 LNHDA, CDR2 SQIVND (reference sequence). V was trimmed by 0 bases and J by 3 bases, leaving 6 bases between them. The CDR3 sequence is 14 residues long. The CDR3 coding sequence is TGTGCCAGTAGTATAGAGGGTAGCTACAATGAGCAGTTCTTC. Protein sequence: CASSIEGSYNEQFF.

This clone has just one count. The J gene is TRBJ2-2, the V gene TRBV30; TRBD2 might be the D (6 bases). CDR1 and CDR2 (germline): GTSNPN, SVGIG (reference sequence). The CDR3 loop spans 15 amino acids. The germline V and J ends were trimmed by 3 bases and 0 bases, with 11 bases remaining between them. In DNA, the CDR3 is TGTGCCTGGAGGCGGGGACTTACGAACACCGGGGAGCTGTTTTTT. This translates into CAWRRGLTNTGELFF.

This chain joins TRBV5-5 and TRBJ1-1, with D unresolved. The V and J ends lost 1 base and 4 bases respectively, with 11 bases between them. Germline V lookup: CDR1 SGHKS, CDR2 YYEKEE (reference sequence). CDR3 length equals 14 residues. The CDR3 loop is CASSLYGSGTEAFF. The CDR3 region has the DNA TGTGCCAGCAGCTTGTACGGGTCGGGCACTGAAGCTTTCTTT.

This sequence joins TRBV2 and TRBJ2-5; TRBD1 matches 7 bases. Germline loops: CDR1 SNHLY, CDR2 FYNNEI. After removal of 6 bases from V and 2 bases from J, the junction contained 3 bases not matched to a gene. The CDR3 covers 13 residues. CDR3 sequence reads: CASRGTAQETQYF. CDR3 DNA: TGTGCCAGCAGGGGGACAGCGCAAGAGACCCAGTACTTC.

The chain recombines TRBV19 with TRBJ1-4; possible D gene TRBD1, 6 bases. V lost 3 bases to trimming and J lost 2 bases, with 19 bases between them. The CDR3 totals 18 residues. CDR1 and CDR2 from the germline V gene are LNHDA and SQIVND (reference sequence). CDR3 amino acids: CASSIGGHPSPTNEKLFF. The CDR3 nucleotides read TGTGCCAGTAGTATTGGGGGACACCCATCCCCTACTAATGAAAAACTGTTTTTT.

The chain carries TRBV14 and TRBJ2-7, with D possibly being TRBD2 (5 bases). CDR1 is SGHDN, CDR2 FVKESK, per germline. The CDR3 loop spans 17 amino acids. The V end was cut by 0 bases, the J end by 0 bases, with 15 bases between. CDR3: CASSQDISPGYSYEQYF. The CDR3 DNA is TGTGCCAGCAGCCAAGATATTAGCCCGGGATACTCCTACGAGCAGTACTTC. Full variable domain (rest looked up from reference TRBV14 and TRBJ2-7): EAGVTQFPSHSVIEKGQTVTLRCDPISGHDNLYWYRRVMGKEIKFLLHFVKESKQDESGMPNNRFLAERTGGTYSTLKVQPAELEDSGVYFCASSQDISPGYSYEQYFGPGTRLTVT.

J is TRBJ2-2 and V is TRBV30, with TRBD1 matching over 8 bases. CDR1 and CDR2 from the germline V gene are GTSNPN and SVGIG (reference sequence). This CDR3 is 16 amino acids long. With V trimmed by 5 bases and J by 2 bases, 10 bases remained unmatched. The CDR3 spells CAWDRGIGPNTGELFF. DNA of the CDR3: TGTGCCTGGGACAGGGGAATAGGGCCTAACACCGGGGAGCTGTTTTTT.

Points on this clone: At one boundary the junction diverges from the germline segment, which might be a read error. V and J are TRBV2 and TRBJ2-7; D remains ambiguous. Looked up from germline, CDR1 is SNHLY and CDR2 is FYNNEI. CDR3 size: 13 residues. The DNA of the CDR3 is TGTGCCAGCGAGCCCCCTCGAACCTACGAGCAGTCCTTC. Protein product: CASEPPRTYEQSF.

The chain has TRBV4-3 and TRBJ1-3; D gene uncertain. Trimming stripped 0 bases from V and 0 bases from J, with 15 bases between. This CDR3 is built from 18 residues. Per the germline V gene, CDR1 is LGHNA and CDR2 is YSLEER. CDR3 nucleotide sequence: TGCGCCAGCAGCCAAGATGGCCGTAGTACATACTCTGGAAACACCATATATTTT. It specifies CASSQDGRSTYSGNTIYF.